The clone carrying this TCR beta chain has ten or more counts. A single record per CDR3 protein comes from TCRdb applying MiXCR to the 5' RACE reads. The sample yields around 130,000 distinct CDR3 sequences, around 15% seen once. This specimen comes from a study of CD8 T cells in ankylosing spondylitis. The V and J ends lost 1 base and 4 bases, in that order; junction bases with no gene match: 4. This CDR3 has 14 residues. The germline CDR1 and CDR2 sequences are DFQATT and SNEGSKA (reference sequence). The sample comprised blood, either unsorted or a sorted T cell fraction (not recorded which). The sequence derives from a female donor with ankylosing spondylitis or in good health (not recorded which). The V and J genes are TRBV20-1 and TRBJ2-1, with TRBD2 matching 7 bases. The CDR3: CSARVASGYNEQFF. The CDR3 DNA reads TGCAGTGCTAGAGTGGCTAGCGGTTACAATGAGCAGTTCTTC.